These T cell receptor beta chains were read from a single sample in a study of response to subunit inactivated influenza vaccine. TCRdb called the RT-PCR reads again in MiXCR, with one record for every CDR3 protein. Of around 520,000 distinct CDR3 sequences in the sample, about 10% were seen once. This specimen was PBMCs from blood, taken on the day of vaccination. All receptors come from a man in his forties or fifties who received an inactivated influenza vaccine. The CDR3 runs from the conserved cysteine through the conserved F or W. Fields, in order: clone size, D gene, CDR3 length, V gene, J gene, CDR3 DNA, CDR3 protein. D genes are given only for firm matches. Some rows mark clone size as missing; the rest say once, few, many or name a class of expanded clone.

.	.	15	TRBV15	TRBJ2-7	TGTGCCACCAGCAGAGACCCCAGTAAAGGCTACGAGCAGTACTTC	CATSRDPSKGYEQYF
many	TRBD1	14	TRBV5-1	TRBJ2-4	TGCGCCAGCAGCGTCGAGACAGGGGAAAACATTCAGTACTTC	CASSVETGENIQYF
few	.	13	TRBV29-1	TRBJ1-2	TGCAGCGTTGAAGGCAGGGAGTACTATGGCTACACCTTC	CSVEGREYYGYTF
few	TRBD1	16	TRBV24-1	TRBJ2-5	TGTGCCACCAGTGACCCGACAGGGGCGACCCAAGAGACCCAGTACTTC	CATSDPTGATQETQYF
few	.	16	TRBV6-5	TRBJ2-7	TGTGCCAGCAGTTTAAGTCGGCAGGTAGGCACCTACGAGCAGTACTTC	CASSLSRQVGTYEQYF
few	TRBD2	17	TRBV4-2	TRBJ2-3	TGTGCCAGCAGCCAAGAAGTTAGCGGGGGGCGCACAGATACGCAGTATTTT	CASSQEVSGGRTDTQYF
.	.	15	TRBV27	TRBJ2-7	TGTACCAGCAGTGGGTCCGGGCAGATCTCCTACGAGCAGTACTTC	CTSSGSGQISYEQYF
.	.	16	TRBV15	TRBJ2-1	TGTGCCACCAGCAGAGATATGAAGGGGCCCTACAATGAGCAGTTCTTC	CATSRDMKGPYNEQFF
many	TRBD1	14	TRBV5-1	TRBJ1-1	TGCGCCAGCAGCTTACAGGGGGCGAACACTGAAGCTTTCTTT	CASSLQGANTEAFF
many	TRBD1	15	TRBV4-2	TRBJ1-1	TGTGCCAGCAGCCAACAGACAGGGGGAGGCACTGAAGCTTTCTTT	CASSQQTGGGTEAFF
few	.	15	TRBV12-3/TRBV12-4	TRBJ1-1	TGTGCCAGCAGTTTAGCGACCAGGGCGAACACTGAAGCTTTCTTT	CASSLATRANTEAFF
.	.	13	TRBV20-1	TRBJ2-7	TGCAGTGCTAGACAGGGGGGGGACTACGAGCAGTACTTC	CSARQGGDYEQYF
few	.	15	TRBV11-2	TRBJ2-2	TGTGCCAGCAGCCCAAGGACACCCGGGGCCGGGGAGCTGTTTTTT	CASSPRTPGAGELFF
.	.	15	TRBV7-9	TRBJ2-1	TGTGCCAGCAGCTTAGATTCTGGGGCGAGGTATGAGCAGTTCTTC	CASSLDSGARYEQFF
many	TRBD2	22	TRBV25-1	TRBJ2-1	TGTGCCAGCAGTGGATTCCGGATTCCGGGACTAGCGGGTGGGTCCTCCTACAATGAGCAGTTCTTC	CASSGFRIPGLAGGSSYNEQFF
few	.	19	TRBV5-6	TRBJ2-6	TGTGCCAGCAGCTTGGTAATCTCTTGGGGTTCCTCTGGGGCCAACGTCCTGACTTTC	CASSLVISWGSSGANVLTF
many	.	13	TRBV7-9	TRBJ2-3	TGTGCCAGCAGCTTCCCGGTCTCAGATACGCAGTATTTT	CASSFPVSDTQYF
few	.	13	TRBV5-1	TRBJ2-1	TGCGCCAGCAGGACTAGAACCCTCGGTGAGCAGTTCTTC	CASRTRTLGEQFF
.	.	15	TRBV5-6	TRBJ1-5	TGTGCCAGCAGCTTGGCCGGGACGGTCATTAAACCCCAGCATTTT	CASSLAGTVIKPQHF
many	.	15	TRBV20-1	TRBJ2-1	TGCAGTGCTAGCGGATACTTAAAGTTATACAATGAGCAGTTCTTC	CSASGYLKLYNEQFF
few	.	14	TRBV5-8	TRBJ2-7	TGTGCCAGCAGCCACGACGTTGGCCGTTTAGAGCAGTACTTC	CASSHDVGRLEQYF
many	TRBD1	15	TRBV12-3/TRBV12-4	TRBJ2-1	TGTGCCAGCAGACCTGGACAGGGAACCTACAATGAGCAGTTCTTC	CASRPGQGTYNEQFF
many	.	13	TRBV7-8	TRBJ1-1	TGTGCCAGCAGAGGGGCAGGAGGGACTGAAGCTTTCTTT	CASRGAGGTEAFF
many	TRBD2	16	TRBV5-4	TRBJ2-1	TGTGCCAGCAGCTTGGATCCCGACCAGCGGGGGACCTCACAGTTCTTC	CASSLDPDQRGTSQFF
many	.	14	TRBV12-3/TRBV12-4	TRBJ2-5	TGTGCCAGCAGTTTGTGGGGGAAGAGGGAGACCCAGTACTTC	CASSLWGKRETQYF
few	.	17	TRBV3-1	TRBJ2-2	TGTGCCAGCAGCCAAGATCCCCTCGGGAAGAACACCGGGGAGCTGTTTTTT	CASSQDPLGKNTGELFF
.	.	13	TRBV12-3/TRBV12-4	TRBJ2-5	TGTGCCAGCAGTTTCGGGTTACGGGAGACCCAGTACTTC	CASSFGLRETQYF
.	TRBD1	17	TRBV7-8	TRBJ2-2	TGTGCCAGCAGACCCGGGACCACAGGGGGCAACACCGGGGAGCTGTTTTTT	CASRPGTTGGNTGELFF
.	TRBD1	14	TRBV6-5	TRBJ1-5	TGTGCCAGCAGTTACCAGGGGGCGAATCAGCCCCAGCATTTT	CASSYQGANQPQHF
few	TRBD1	13	TRBV15	TRBJ2-5	TGTGCCACCAGCAGAAGACAGGGTCAGACCCAGTACTTC	CATSRRQGQTQYF
few	.	17	TRBV7-2	TRBJ2-3	TGTGCCAGCAGCTCCCGGGCGGGAAGGTTACCCACAGATACGCAGTATTTT	CASSSRAGRLPTDTQYF
many	.	14	TRBV12-3/TRBV12-4	TRBJ2-1	TGTGCCAGCAGTTGGCAGCGGAATTACAATGAGCAGTTCTTC	CASSWQRNYNEQFF
.	.	14	TRBV5-1	TRBJ1-6	TGCGCCAGCAGCTTGGCAGCCTGGGGCTCACCCCTCCACTTT	CASSLAAWGSPLHF
few	.	16	TRBV6-1	TRBJ1-5	TGTGCCAGCCATCCGGGAGGGGGACTTAGCAATCAGCCCCAGCATTTT	CASHPGGGLSNQPQHF
.	.	13	TRBV3-1	TRBJ2-7	TGTGCCAGCAGCCCGGGAACCACCCTCGAGCAGTACTTC	CASSPGTTLEQYF
many	TRBD1	17	TRBV28	TRBJ1-6	TGTGCCAGCAGTTTACCGACCCGGACAGGACGCGGTTCACCCCTCCACTTT	CASSLPTRTGRGSPLHF
many	TRBD1	15	TRBV7-9	TRBJ2-5	TGTGCCAGCAGCGAGACCGGGACAGGTCAAGAGACCCAGTACTTC	CASSETGTGQETQYF
.	TRBD2	16	TRBV4-1	TRBJ2-3	TGCGCCAGCAGCCAAACCGGGACTAGCGGGGCCTGGCCGCAGTATTTT	CASSQTGTSGAWPQYF
.	.	14	TRBV29-1	TRBJ1-3	TGCGGCGTTGATGTGGGAATCTCTGGAAACACCATATATTTT	CGVDVGISGNTIYF
many	.	13	TRBV7-2	TRBJ2-1	TGTGCCAGCAGCTTACTGCGCCTTAATGAGCAGTTCTTC	CASSLLRLNEQFF
few	.	18	TRBV6-2/TRBV6-3	TRBJ2-1	TGTGCCAGCCTCCCGGGAGGAGGAGGGGGGGACTCCTACAATGAGCAGTTCTTC	CASLPGGGGGDSYNEQFF
few	.	14	TRBV18	TRBJ1-1	TGTGCCAGCTCACCGAGGGACTTCAACACTGAAGCTTTCTTT	CASSPRDFNTEAFF
.	.	15	TRBV5-5	TRBJ2-1	TGTGCCAGCAGCATTGGGATCAGGGGCCTGAATGAGCAGTTCTTC	CASSIGIRGLNEQFF
.	TRBD1	14	TRBV5-1	TRBJ2-1	TGCGCCAGCGTGGACAGGCCCAGGAACAATGAGCAGTTCTTC	CASVDRPRNNEQFF
.	.	14	TRBV3-1	TRBJ2-7	TGTGCCAGCAGCCGATCCGGACAGTACTACGAGCAGTACTTC	CASSRSGQYYEQYF
.	.	15	TRBV24-1	TRBJ2-3	TGTGCCACCAGTGATGTCGGATTGGGCACAGATACGCAGTATTTT	CATSDVGLGTDTQYF